This entry describes one TCR beta chain. Its specificity is unknown. Other DNA sequences in this specimen translate into the identical CDR3. The data derive from a study of beta chain features in type 1 diabetes. The study's findings and limits: Sequencing of cDNA might inflate the share of cells that strongly express TCR. When Type 1 diabetes patients were examined, their TCRB CDR3s proved moderately but significantly shorter in all four CD4+ subsets.

CDR1 is ENHRY, CDR2 SYGVKD, per germline. Trimming removed 6 bases from V and 1 base from J, with 6 bases in between. This CDR3 contains 12 residues. Expressed TCRB transcripts got sequenced, as all isolated RNA was reverse transcribed. Data came from immunoSEQ multiplex PCR; TCRdb stores just in-frame clones and leaves some out. The data contain 250,000 to 350,000 clones, 11% to 15% of them seen just once; the ten biggest clones take up roughly 6.7%. Sequenced: central memory CD4+ T cells from blood. This TCR derives from a man aged 25 to 40 in good health. The chain has TRBV10-3 and TRBJ2-5; D tentatively fits TRBD1 or TRBD2 (5 bases each). The CDR3 protein is CAIRGTQETQYF. In DNA, the CDR3 is TGTGCCATCAGGGGGACCCAAGAGACCCAGTACTTC.